This TCR beta chain was observed in a study of CD8 T cells in ankylosing spondylitis. J was trimmed by 0 bases and V by 5 bases; bases with no gene match: 4. This CDR3 region has 15 residues. Germline V gives CDR1 MGHDK, CDR2 SYGVNS. 5'-RACE, quantitative and with molecular barcodes, yielded the TCR beta libraries. TCRdb reprocessed the 5' RACE reads via MiXCR and lists one record per CDR3 protein. The table includes around 250,000 distinct CDR3 sequences, roughly a third detected once. Points from the study as a whole: A CD8+ phenotype characterized the disease-linked clones, which were relatively rare in peripheral blood. Reports say disease-linked clones showed up significantly more in matched ankylosing spondylitis synovial fluid. A TCR beta motif of 8 or 9 highly homologous variants appeared characteristic of ankylosing spondylitis blood.

This clonotype occurred a few times. Its cognate antigen is unknown. The TCR originated in a male donor with ankylosing spondylitis or in good health (not recorded which). The source material was blood, either unsorted or a sorted T cell fraction (not recorded which). The chain has TRBV25-1 and TRBJ2-1; TRBD2 agrees at 7 bases. The CDR3, as DNA: TGTGCCAGCAGTAGTGGGGACTACTCCTACAATGAGCAGTTCTTC. Its protein is CASSSGDYSYNEQFF.